One and the same sample provided the 8 T cell receptor beta chains below, sequenced in a study of CD8+ T cells in alopecia areata. cDNA reverse transcribed from extracted RNA served as the sequencing template. Sequenced by immunoSEQ multiplex PCR; TCRdb stores in-frame clones only, minus some. The table has about 150,000 clones, over 45% seen once. Sequencing input: CD4+ T cells sorted from blood. Receptor source: a human donor with alopecia areata.

This clone was observed a handful of times. This sequence joins TRBV29-1 and TRBJ1-1; D is undetermined. Trimming pared 7 bases from V and 0 bases from J, leaving 12 bases between. There are 13 residues in the CDR3. Germline V gene lookup returns CDR1 SQVTM and CDR2 ANQGSEA. CDR3 protein: CSAMPMLNTEAFF. CDR3 DNA: TGCAGCGCTATGCCAATGCTGAACACTGAAGCTTTCTTT. Full variable domain (rest looked up from reference TRBV29-1 and TRBJ1-1): SAVISQKPSRDICQRGTSLTIQCQVDSQVTMMFWYRQQPGQSLTLIATANQGSEATYESGFVIDKFPISRPNLTFSTLTVSNMSPEDSSIYLCSAMPMLNTEAFFGQGTRLTVV.

Comment on this clone: No conserved phenylalanine or tryptophan is present at the end of the CDR3, so a read error is the likely explanation. This rearrangement joins TRBV5-1 to TRBJ2-3; D unclear. V lost 0 bases and J lost 4, with 9 bases in between. The CDR3 contains 14 residues. The V gene's germline CDR1 is SGHRS and CDR2 YFSETQ. The CDR3 DNA sequence: TGCGCCAGCAGCTTGGCCGTGTCAGCAGATACGCAGTATTGT. Amino acid sequence: CASSLAVSADTQYC.

The chain joins TRBV6-5 to TRBJ1-2; 10 positions match TRBD1. V lost 2 bases, J lost 3 bases, and 6 bases stayed unmatched. CDR1 and CDR2 (germline): MNHEY, SVGAGI. CDR3 length: 16 residues. CDR3 DNA: TGTGCCAGCAGTTACACCGGGACAGGGGATCACTATGGCTACACCTTC. Protein product: CASSYTGTGDHYGYTF.

The chain combines TRBV29-1 with TRBJ1-1; TRBD1 agrees at 7 bases. This CDR3 has 16 residues. Per the germline V gene, CDR1 is SQVTM and CDR2 is ANQGSEA. V lost 4 bases to trimming and J lost 3 bases; unmatched junction nucleotides: 14. The CDR3 here is CSVGLGRSQGDTEAFF. In nucleotides, the CDR3 is TGCAGCGTTGGCCTCGGACGATCGCAGGGGGACACTGAAGCTTTCTTT.

The chain carries TRBV6-5 and TRBJ2-3; either TRBD1 or TRBD2 may supply D (5 bases each). CDR3 length: 15 amino acids. Trimming shortened V by 6 bases and J by 1 base, and 14 bases separated the two germline ends. CDR1 is MNHEY, CDR2 SVGAGI, per germline. CDR3 sequence (DNA): TGTGCCAGCAGCCCACTCGGGACGGGCACAGATACGCAGTATTTT. Amino acids: CASSPLGTGTDTQYF.

V usage is TRBV4-1 and J usage is TRBJ2-1, with 11 nucleotides matching TRBD2. Germline CDR1 and CDR2: MGHRA and YSYEKL. This CDR3 is 18 amino acids long. V lost 1 base to trimming and J lost 3 bases; unmatched junction nucleotides: 8. The CDR3 here is CASSQGLAGRAIYNEQFF. CDR3 DNA: TGCGCCAGCAGCCAAGGACTAGCGGGAAGAGCCATCTACAATGAGCAGTTCTTC.

This sequence joins TRBV28 and TRBJ1-2; D remains ambiguous. V gave up 6 bases and J gave up 4 bases, with 15 bases separating them. Germline lookup yields CDR1 MDHEN and CDR2 SYDVKM. The CDR3 contains 14 residues. CDR3 region: CASSPRYEFYGYTF. The CDR3 coding sequence is TGTGCCAGCAGCCCACGGTACGAATTCTATGGCTACACCTTC.

V gene TRBV5-4 combines with J gene TRBJ2-7; TRBD1 might be the D (6 bases). Germline V gives CDR1 SGHNT, CDR2 YYREEE (reference sequence). The CDR3 sequence is 17 residues long. V was trimmed by 3 bases and J by 5 bases, leaving 24 bases between them. The CDR3 protein is CASSSGQAARQAHEQYF. The CDR3, as DNA: TGTGCCAGCAGCTCTGGCCAAGCAGCGAGACAGGCCCACGAGCAGTACTTC.